The present entry profiles one T cell receptor beta chain with its context. Trimming took 1 base from V and 0 from J, leaving 8 bases between them. The CDR3 covers 15 residues. Germline values: CDR1 SGHTA, CDR2 FQGTGA. The data stem from a study of blood T cell repertoires in COVID-19. Assay used: immunoSEQ multiplex PCR; TCRdb lists only in-frame clones, some missing. The sample has roughly 220,000 clones; roughly 90% are singletons. Individuals drawn from under 30 US areas were roughly 18 to 100 years old. The receptor's source is a woman aged 35 to 49 with acute COVID-19. This rearrangement joins TRBV7-3 to TRBJ2-3; D is perhaps TRBD2 (6 bases). What was sequenced was PBMCs or T cells enriched from blood (not recorded which). CDR3 amino acids: CASSLRAGSTDTQYF. In nucleotides, the CDR3 is TGTGCCAGCAGCTTAAGGGCGGGGAGCACAGATACGCAGTATTTT.